This TCR beta chain was retrieved from a study of OX40 agonist ivuxolimab in advanced cancers. Study details: It was ivuxolimab, an agonistic anti-OX40 (CD134) antibody, that patients were treated with. Study-level findings and limits: The work left the antigen specificity of expanded peripheral T cells undetermined. With doses of 0.1 to 3.0 mg/kg, CD4+ and CD8+ blood T cells had undergone clonal expansion by week 6.

TCRdb's table, derived via immunoSEQ multiplex PCR, lists solely in-frame clones and lacks some. The top ten hold 2.4% of the sample, which has about 53,000 clones, 75% to 85% seen once. The CDR3 runs to 13 residues. Trimming shortened V by 7 bases and J by 7 bases, and 13 bases separated the two germline ends. Germline CDR1 and CDR2: SNHLY and FYNNEI. With baseline, cycle 4 day 1, and cycle 7 day 1 as timepoints, blood was sampled. In the case of this clone: What it binds is not known.

The receptor was derived from an adult with an advanced solid tumor such as melanoma, head and neck, liver or kidney cancer. The sequenced sample was CD4+ or CD8+ T cells sorted from blood, obtained in a trial of the OX40 agonist ivuxolimab. This chain connects TRBV2 to TRBJ2-2; D might be TRBD1 (5 bases). The CDR3: CASKRTNDGELFF. CDR3 sequence (DNA): TGTGCCAGCAAACGGACAAACGACGGGGAGCTGTTTTTT.